A selection of T cell receptor beta chains follows, all from one sample in a study of post-analysis software for immune sequencing data. MiXCR was run by TCRdb on the PCR reads, yielding one entry per CDR3 protein. This table has hundreds of thousands of distinct CDR3 sequences, roughly 29% appearing once. The sample comprised blood. These receptor sequences come from a girl between 5 and 17 years old with multiple sclerosis. Each CDR3 is given with its conserved first and last residue. The D gene is left open where the match is weak. Clone size is not always given. Where it is, it says once, few, many or a class for expanded clones.

TRBJ2-5,-,-,TRBV5-1,CASSLVVGTGTQYF,TGCGCCAGCAGCTTGGTCGTGGGTACGGGGACCCAGTACTTC
TRBJ2-5,-,-,TRBV3-1,CASSQDWWETQYF,TGTGCCAGCAGCCAAGATTGGTGGGAGACCCAGTACTTC
TRBJ2-7,TRBD2,few,TRBV20-1,CSARVSPGLAGLGREQYF,TGCAGTGCTAGAGTATCCCCGGGGCTAGCGGGATTGGGCCGCGAGCAGTACTTC
TRBJ2-5,-,few,TRBV11-2,CASSKSPGSQETQYF,TGTGCCAGCAGCAAAAGCCCGGGCAGCCAAGAGACCCAGTACTTC
TRBJ1-3,-,-,TRBV7-2,CASSLASGAGNTIYF,TGTGCCAGCAGCTTAGCCTCAGGGGCTGGAAACACCATATATTTT
TRBJ2-5,-,-,TRBV11-3,CASSLRIGETQYF,TGTGCCAGCAGCTTGAGGATCGGAGAGACCCAGTACTTC
TRBJ2-5,TRBD2,-,TRBV20-1,CSATPGRVGPGTQYF,TGCAGTGCAACCCCGGGGAGGGTCGGTCCAGGGACCCAGTACTTC
TRBJ2-3,-,once,TRBV4-3,CASSQEETRTDTQYF,TGCGCCAGCAGCCAAGAGGAGACTCGCACAGATACGCAGTATTTT
TRBJ2-7,-,few,TRBV20-1,CSAAGLGQGSLAGARYEQYF,TGCAGTGCTGCGGGATTGGGGCAGGGGTCTTTGGCGGGAGCGAGATACGAGCAGTACTTC
TRBJ2-5,TRBD1,-,TRBV11-2,CASSGYRGPGIQYF,TGTGCCAGCAGCGGTTACAGGGGGCCAGGGATTCAGTACTTC
TRBJ2-5,TRBD1,few,TRBV25-1,CASSRGTGMSTQYF,TGTGCCAGCAGTCGTGGGACAGGGATGTCGACCCAGTACTTC
TRBJ2-5,-,few,TRBV5-1,CASSLGPLYQETQYF,TGCGCCAGCAGCTTAGGACCCTTGTACCAAGAGACCCAGTACTTC
TRBJ2-7,TRBD1,-,TRBV7-2,CASSPTGAVYEQYF,TGTGCCAGCAGCCCTACAGGGGCCGTATACGAGCAGTACTTC
TRBJ2-3,TRBD2,-,TRBV29-1,CSVEVGGRQRDTQYF,TGCAGCGTTGAAGTGGGCGGGAGGCAACGGGATACGCAGTATTTT
TRBJ2-1,-,few,TRBV28,CASIDPGYNEQFF,TGTGCCAGCATCGACCCGGGGTACAATGAGCAGTTCTTC
TRBJ2-5,TRBD1,many,TRBV29-1,CSGRPDRGETQYF,TGCAGCGGACGACCGGACAGGGGGGAGACCCAGTACTTC
TRBJ2-2,-,-,TRBV20-1,CSASARTNTGELFF,TGCAGTGCTAGTGCCAGAACGAACACCGGGGAGCTGTTTTTT
TRBJ2-2,-,-,TRBV11-2,CASTQGTLTGELFF,TGTGCCAGCACCCAGGGGACCCTAACCGGGGAGCTGTTTTTT
TRBJ1-2,-,-,TRBV7-9,CASTGGPHYGYTF,TGTGCCAGTACTGGGGGGCCTCACTATGGCTACACCTTC
TRBJ2-7,-,few,TRBV7-2,CASSPGTLNYEQYF,TGTGCCAGCAGTCCCGGGACACTTAACTACGAGCAGTACTTC
TRBJ1-5,-,-,TRBV12-3/TRBV12-4,CASSLKGCQPQHF,TGTGCCAGCAGTTTAAAGGGTTGTCAGCCCCAGCATTTT
TRBJ1-5,-,-,TRBV5-1,CASSLGGGSGVQPQHF,TGCGCCAGCAGCTTGGGTGGAGGTAGCGGAGTTCAGCCCCAGCATTTT
TRBJ1-4,-,few,TRBV3-1,CASSQGGGSEKLFF,TGTGCCAGCAGCCAAGGAGGGGGAAGTGAAAAACTGTTTTTT
TRBJ2-5,-,-,TRBV7-7,CASSSRPRETQYF,TGTGCCAGCAGCTCGCGACCAAGGGAGACCCAGTACTTC
TRBJ2-3,TRBD2,-,TRBV20-1,CSAQYGGVGDTQYF,TGCAGTGCTCAGTATGGGGGGGTAGGAGATACGCAGTATTTT
TRBJ1-1,-,few,TRBV10-3,CAISAGRLNTEAFF,TGTGCCATCAGTGCTGGAAGATTGAACACTGAAGCTTTCTTT
TRBJ1-4,-,many,TRBV6-5,CASSRGATNEKLFF,TGTGCCAGCAGTAGGGGCGCAACTAATGAAAAACTGTTTTTT
TRBJ2-1,-,-,TRBV20-1,CSARAGRDNNEQFF,TGCAGTGCCAGAGCGGGCCGAGATAACAATGAGCAGTTCTTC
TRBJ2-1,-,-,TRBV20-1,CSARERLRPVNEQFF,TGCAGTGCTAGAGAGCGATTGCGACCTGTCAATGAGCAGTTCTTC
TRBJ1-1,-,-,TRBV4-1,CASRSLRGVNTEAFF,TGCGCCAGCAGGTCTCTTAGGGGGGTGAACACTGAAGCTTTCTTT
TRBJ2-1,TRBD2,-,TRBV25-1,CASSGLAGGPSYNEQFF,TGTGCCAGCAGTGGTCTAGCGGGAGGGCCCTCCTACAATGAGCAGTTCTTC
TRBJ1-1,-,-,TRBV5-6,CASSLRASSAFF,TGTGCCAGCAGCTTACGGGCCTCATCGGCTTTCTTT
TRBJ2-3,-,-,TRBV6-1,CASSEAWGYGGTDTQYF,TGTGCCAGCAGTGAAGCGTGGGGTTATGGTGGGACAGATACGCAGTATTTT
TRBJ1-1,-,-,TRBV20-1,CSARVFAAMNTEAFF,TGCAGTGCTAGAGTATTTGCAGCCATGAACACTGAAGCTTTCTTT
TRBJ2-5,TRBD2,-,TRBV9,CASSVRESGSRETQYF,TGTGCCAGCAGCGTTCGCGAGAGCGGGAGCCGGGAGACCCAGTACTTC
TRBJ1-2,-,-,TRBV12-3/TRBV12-4,CASRDRPNYGYTF,TGTGCCAGCAGAGACAGGCCGAACTATGGCTACACCTTC
TRBJ1-5,-,-,TRBV25-1,CASSGGSGAFGNQPQHF,TGTGCCAGCAGTGGGGGCTCGGGGGCTTTCGGGAATCAGCCCCAGCATTTT
TRBJ2-5,-,many,TRBV29-1,CSVLVKETQYF,TGCAGCGTTCTGGTAAAAGAGACCCAGTACTTC
TRBJ2-5,-,-,TRBV29-1,CGVAYSFQETQYF,TGCGGCGTTGCCTACAGTTTCCAAGAGACCCAGTACTTC
TRBJ2-2,-,-,TRBV5-1,CASSLGGTAPSNTGELFF,TGCGCCAGCAGCTTGGGCGGGACTGCGCCTTCGAACACCGGGGAGCTGTTTTTT